Each of the 23 T cell receptor beta chains below was sequenced from the same sample in a study of T cell responses to AZD1222 COVID-19 vaccine. The table came from immunoSEQ multiplex PCR; TCRdb's copy has only in-frame clones and leaves some out. This repertoire shows approximately 90,000 clones, approximately 89% found once; its top ten account for 2.2%. The material was peripheral blood, obtained on day 0 of AZD1222 vaccination. Receptors originate from an adult in good health.

The chain has TRBV20-1 and TRBJ2-2, with 9 bases fitting TRBD2. CDR3 length equals 15 residues. Trimming at V came to 3 bases and at J to 7 bases, leaving 9 bases not matched to a gene. CDR1 is DFQATT, CDR2 SNEGSKA, per germline (reference sequence). CDR3 in amino acids: CSASVLAGTGGELFF. CDR3 DNA sequence: TGCAGTGCTAGTGTCCTAGCGGGGACTGGCGGGGAGCTGTTTTTT.

The V gene is TRBV7-9, the J gene TRBJ2-1; the D gene is possibly TRBD1 (6 bases). Germline CDR1 is SEHNR and CDR2 is FQNEAQ (reference sequence). The CDR3 runs 14 residues. V was cut by 1 base and J by 7 bases, with 11 bases left in between. The CDR3 nucleotides read TGTGCCAGCAGCTTAGGACAGGCGGGTAATGAGCAGTTCTTC. Translated, it gives CASSLGQAGNEQFF.

V and J are TRBV12-3 or TRBV12-4 and TRBJ2-1; possibly TRBD1 for D (6 bases). V lost 6 bases to trimming and J lost 7 bases, with 10 bases between them. This CDR3 has 12 residues. This CDR3 is CASSRQANEQFF. The CDR3 DNA is TGTGCCAGCAGCCGACAGGCGAATGAGCAGTTCTTC.

The J gene is TRBJ1-4, the V gene TRBV18, with TRBD1 identical over 7 bases. The CDR3 length is 15 residues. CDR1 and CDR2 from the germline V gene are KGHSH and LQKENI. The V gene end was trimmed by 0 bases and the J gene end by 5 bases; junction bases not matched to a gene: 3. Here the CDR3 reads CASSPPRGPNEKLFF. In DNA, the CDR3 is TGTGCCAGCTCACCACCGAGGGGGCCGAATGAAAAACTGTTTTTT.

The chain is built from TRBV3-1 (or the pseudogene TRBV3-2) and TRBJ2-7; D possibly corresponds to TRBD2 (6 bases). V was trimmed by 2 bases and J by 9 bases, leaving 14 bases between them. The germline gives CDR1 LGHDT, CDR2 YNNKEL (reference sequence). The CDR3 is 13 residues long. The CDR3 reads CASSQTRGGGQYF. The CDR3 region has the DNA TGTGCCAGCAGCCAAACCCGGGGAGGCGGGCAGTACTTC.

This chain links TRBV2 with TRBJ2-7; 7 nucleotides line up with TRBD1. This CDR3 region has 13 residues. Germline values: CDR1 SNHLY, CDR2 FYNNEI. With 3 bases clipped from V and 3 bases from J, the junction kept 2 bases outside the gene matches. In DNA form, the CDR3 reads TGTGCCAGCAGTGAGGGACAGTACTACGAGCAGTACTTC. Translated, it gives CASSEGQYYEQYF.

This clone was counted a few times. V is TRBV18 and J is TRBJ1-2; D is possibly TRBD1 (6 bases). V was clipped by 6 bases and J by 5 bases, with 16 bases between them. Per germline, CDR1 KGHSH and CDR2 LQKENI. CDR3 length: 14 residues. The CDR3 loop reads CASSLDSVKYGYTF. CDR3 sequence (DNA): TGTGCCAGCTCCCTGGACAGTGTGAAGTATGGCTACACCTTC.

The chain combines TRBV5-1 with TRBJ2-6; perhaps TRBD2 as D (5 bases). V was clipped by 0 bases and J by 4 bases, with 8 bases between them. Germline values: CDR1 SGHRS, CDR2 YFSETQ. The CDR3 is 15 amino acids. CDR3 sequence: CASSLVGRGANVLTF. The CDR3 DNA is TGCGCCAGCAGCTTGGTGGGGAGAGGGGCCAACGTCCTGACTTTC. The variable domain in full, completed from reference TRBV5-1 and TRBJ2-6, reads KAGVTQTPRYLIKTRGQQVTLSCSPISGHRSVSWYQQTPGQGLQFLFEYFSETQRNKGNFPGRFSGRQFSNSRSEMNVSTLELGDSALYLCASSLVGRGANVLTFGAGSRLTVL.

V usage is TRBV2 and J usage is TRBJ1-5; D remains ambiguous. Germline values: CDR1 SNHLY, CDR2 FYNNEI. Trimming removed 1 base at V and 2 bases at J, with 3 bases between. The CDR3 has 13 amino acids. The CDR3 bases are TGTGCCAGCAGTGAAGATGGCAATCAGCCCCAGCATTTT. Amino acid sequence: CASSEDGNQPQHF.

This clone has a single count. The chain has TRBV2 and TRBJ1-4; D is unresolved. With 6 bases removed from V and 0 bases from J, the gap between germline ends came to 11 bases. From germline, CDR1 is SNHLY and CDR2 FYNNEI. This CDR3 contains 15 residues. CDR3 loop: CASRTQSATNEKLFF. The CDR3 DNA follows: TGTGCCAGCAGGACCCAGAGTGCAACTAATGAAAAACTGTTTTTT.

The V gene is TRBV6-1, the J gene TRBJ2-1; 9 bases fit TRBD1. The V gene end was trimmed by 1 base and the J gene end by 8 bases; junction bases not matched to a gene: 6. In germline, CDR1 is MNHNS, CDR2 SASEGT. This CDR3 region has 15 residues. The CDR3 DNA reads as TGTGCCAGCAGTGAAGAGAGGACAGGGGTCTATGAGCAGTTCTTC. The encoded protein is CASSEERTGVYEQFF.

J is TRBJ1-5 and V is TRBV19; 7 nucleotides align to TRBD1. V trimming: 4 bases; J trimming: 7 bases; junction bases outside the gene matches: 19. CDR1 is LNHDA and CDR2 is SQIVND in the germline V gene (reference sequence). This CDR3 has 18 residues. The CDR3 DNA follows: TGTGCCAGTAGTACCCGACAGGGAAGAGGGGCCCGGCGGCAGCCCCAGCATTTT. Translation: CASSTRQGRGARRQPQHF.

The chain has TRBV5-1 and TRBJ1-2, with no clear D. The CDR3 is 14 amino acids. In germline, CDR1 is SGHRS, CDR2 YFSETQ. The V and J ends lost 5 bases and 7 bases respectively, with 18 bases between them. The CDR3 nucleotides read TGCGCCAGCAGTTCTAGCGGTTCTAATCTTGGCTACACCTTC. Residues: CASSSSGSNLGYTF.

V gene TRBV28 combines with J gene TRBJ1-4; maybe TRBD1 (5 bases). With 5 bases removed from V and 8 bases from J, the gap between germline ends came to 6 bases. The CDR3 totals 11 residues. In germline, CDR1 is MDHEN, CDR2 SYDVKM. This CDR3 reads CASSRGEKLFF. CDR3 nucleotides: TGTGCCAGCAGTAGGGGAGAAAAACTGTTTTTT.

Points on this clone: One junction end disagrees with the germline gene, perhaps due to a read error. The rearrangement uses TRBV4-1 and TRBJ2-1; D gene uncertain. This CDR3 contains 14 residues. Looked up from germline, CDR1 is MGHRA and CDR2 is YSYEKL. CDR3 bases: TGCGCCAACAGCCAAGTAGGAGTGGTCTATGAGCAGTTCTTC. It encodes CANSQVGVVYEQFF.

CDR3 protein: CASSERQGFYEQYF. DNA for the CDR3: TGTGCCAGCAGTGAGCGACAGGGGTTCTACGAGCAGTACTTC. V usage is TRBV2 and J usage is TRBJ2-7; 8 bases map to TRBD1. The germline V gene has CDR1 SNHLY and CDR2 FYNNEI. This CDR3 has 14 amino acids. Trimming removed 3 bases from V and 3 bases from J; junction bases left unmatched: 4.

This clone was seen only a few times. The chain joins TRBV9 to TRBJ1-2, with 11 bases aligning to TRBD1. Per the germline V gene, CDR1 is SGDLS and CDR2 is YYNGEE. The CDR3 covers 16 residues. The J segment lost 1 base and the V segment lost 0 bases, leaving 2 bases of the junction unmatched. For the CDR3, the DNA is TGTGCCAGCAGCGTAGGGGGACAGGGGGATAACTATGGCTACACCTTC. This sequence encodes CASSVGGQGDNYGYTF.

In this sample, this clone turned up once. The chain uses TRBV6-2 or TRBV6-3 and TRBJ1-4, with no clear D. The CDR3 is 17 amino acids. Germline V gene sequence: CDR1 MNHEY, CDR2 SVGEGT. V gave up 0 bases and J gave up 3 bases, with 14 bases separating them. In nucleotides, the CDR3 is TGTGCCAGCAGTTACTCGAATCCGGACGGACCTAATGAAAAACTGTTTTTT. Its translation: CASSYSNPDGPNEKLFF.

As for this clone: Other DNA sequences of this sample code for an identical CDR3. The DNA of the CDR3 is TGCGCCAGCAGCCTGGACAGGTTGAACACCGGGGAGCTGTTTTTT. Encoded protein: CASSLDRLNTGELFF. This chain links TRBV5-1 with TRBJ2-2; TRBD1 aligns across 7 bases. The CDR3 sequence is 15 residues long. Germline CDR1 and CDR2: SGHRS and YFSETQ. V gave up 4 bases and J gave up 1 base; unmatched junction bases: 4.

The gene calls are TRBV6-6 and TRBJ1-4; TRBD1 agrees at 8 bases. The J segment lost 7 bases and the V segment lost 6 bases, leaving 10 bases of the junction unmatched. In germline, CDR1 is MNHNY, CDR2 SVGAGI (reference sequence). CDR3 size: 15 residues. The CDR3 is CASRTGQGGTEKLFF. The CDR3, as DNA: TGTGCCAGCAGAACCGGACAGGGAGGGACTGAAAAACTGTTTTTT.

V gene TRBV5-1 combines with J gene TRBJ2-7, with TRBD1 matching 10 bases. Germline V gives CDR1 SGHRS, CDR2 YFSETQ. This CDR3 is built from 16 residues. V was clipped by 3 bases and J by 6 bases; unmatched bases: 12. This chain's CDR3 is CASSSPPTGTGAEQYF. The CDR3 DNA sequence: TGCGCCAGCAGCTCACCACCGACCGGGACAGGGGCCGAGCAGTACTTC.

The rearrangement links TRBV7-6 to TRBJ2-1; D is perhaps TRBD2 (5 bases). In germline, CDR1 is SGHVS, CDR2 FNYEAQ. The CDR3 runs 15 residues. Between the trimmed V and J ends, which lost 7 bases and 3 bases, there was a span of 16 bases. The CDR3 loop is CASTQPGSNYNEQFF. The CDR3 region has the DNA TGTGCCAGCACACAGCCGGGATCTAACTACAATGAGCAGTTCTTC.

V and J are TRBV10-1 and TRBJ2-1; tentatively, D is TRBD1 or TRBD2 (6 bases each). The ends were cut back, 0 bases at V and 2 bases at J, with 17 bases in the middle. The CDR3 sequence is 18 residues long. Per the germline V gene, CDR1 is WNHNN and CDR2 is SYGVQD (reference sequence). The CDR3: CASSESRLGGGTYNEQFF. Here the CDR3 DNA reads TGCGCCAGCAGTGAGTCGAGGCTAGGGGGAGGCACCTACAATGAGCAGTTCTTC.